This record covers a single TCR beta chain. Its antigen is unknown. Both 60 Vbeta primers and 13 Jbeta primers went into the PCR. Some clones are missing from TCRdb's copy, which holds only in-frame ones; the method was immunoSEQ multiplex PCR. The data contain just over 150,000 clones, 65% to 90% of them seen just once; the ten biggest clones take up roughly 6.7%. These data originate in a study of cytomegalovirus exposure and HLA in healthy donors. Study summary: Earlier findings included roughly 120 million unique TCR beta sequences obtained from about 180 million T cells. General study findings and limits: In vitro confirmation showed three CMV-associated chains to be CMV antigen specific.

CDR3 length equals 18 residues. Germline loops: CDR1 ENHRY, CDR2 SYGVKD. V dropped 0 bases and J dropped 3 bases, with 17 bases sitting between them. The chain couples TRBV10-3 to TRBJ2-2; a weak D match, TRBD2 (5 bases). This sequence originates from a man between 45 and 60 years old in good health and CMV-seropositive. The sample consisted of PBMCs. As DNA, the CDR3 is TGTGCCATCAGTGAGTCTGGAGATAGCGCTCATTACACCGGGGAGCTGTTTTTT. This sequence encodes CAISESGDSAHYTGELFF.